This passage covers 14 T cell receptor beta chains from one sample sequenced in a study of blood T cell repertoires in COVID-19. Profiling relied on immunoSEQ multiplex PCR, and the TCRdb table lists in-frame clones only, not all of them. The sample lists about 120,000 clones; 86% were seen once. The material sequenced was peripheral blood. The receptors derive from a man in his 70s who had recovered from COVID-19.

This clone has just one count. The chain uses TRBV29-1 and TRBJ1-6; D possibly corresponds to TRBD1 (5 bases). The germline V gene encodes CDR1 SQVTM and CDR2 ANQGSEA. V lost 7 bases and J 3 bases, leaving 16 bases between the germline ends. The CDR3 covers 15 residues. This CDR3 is CSGGRDCLYNSPLHF. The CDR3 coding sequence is TGCAGCGGGGGTAGGGACTGCCTCTATAATTCACCCCTCCACTTT. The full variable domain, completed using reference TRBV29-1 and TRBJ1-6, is SAVISQKPSRDICQRGTSLTIQCQVDSQVTMMFWYRQQPGQSLTLIATANQGSEATYESGFVIDKFPISRPNLTFSTLTVSNMSPEDSSIYLCSGGRDCLYNSPLHFGNGTRLTVT.

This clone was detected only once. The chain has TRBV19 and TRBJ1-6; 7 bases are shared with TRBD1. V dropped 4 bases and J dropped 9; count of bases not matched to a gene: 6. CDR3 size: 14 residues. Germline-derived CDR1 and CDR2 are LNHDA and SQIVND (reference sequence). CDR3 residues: CASSTLRQGSPLHF. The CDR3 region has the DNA TGTGCCAGTAGTACCCTTCGACAGGGTTCACCCCTCCACTTT.

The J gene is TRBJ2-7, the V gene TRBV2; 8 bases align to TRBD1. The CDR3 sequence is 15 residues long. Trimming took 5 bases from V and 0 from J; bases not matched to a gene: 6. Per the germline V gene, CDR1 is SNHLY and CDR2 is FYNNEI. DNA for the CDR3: TGTGCCAGCAGTCAGGGACAGGTGATCTCCTACGAGCAGTACTTC. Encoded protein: CASSQGQVISYEQYF.

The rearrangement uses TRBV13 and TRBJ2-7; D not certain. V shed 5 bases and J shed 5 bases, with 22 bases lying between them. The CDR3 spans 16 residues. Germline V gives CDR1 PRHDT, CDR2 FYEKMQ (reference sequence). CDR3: CASSPPSELNINEQYF. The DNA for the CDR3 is TGTGCCAGCAGCCCCCCCTCGGAGTTGAATATCAACGAGCAGTACTTC.

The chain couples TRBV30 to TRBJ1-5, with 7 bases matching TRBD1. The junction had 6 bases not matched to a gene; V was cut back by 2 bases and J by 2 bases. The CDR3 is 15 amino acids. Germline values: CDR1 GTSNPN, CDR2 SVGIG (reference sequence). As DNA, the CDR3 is TGTGCCTGGAGTCAGGGGGTTATTGGCAATCAGCCCCAGCATTTT. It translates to CAWSQGVIGNQPQHF.

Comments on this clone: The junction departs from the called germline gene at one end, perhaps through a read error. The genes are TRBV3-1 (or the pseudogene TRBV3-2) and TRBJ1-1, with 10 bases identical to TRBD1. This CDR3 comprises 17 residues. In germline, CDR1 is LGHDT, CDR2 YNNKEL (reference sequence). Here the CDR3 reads CASSQVTGGSWNAEAFF. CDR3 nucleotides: TGTGCCAGCAGCCAAGTGACAGGGGGCTCGTGGAACGCTGAAGCTTTCTTT.

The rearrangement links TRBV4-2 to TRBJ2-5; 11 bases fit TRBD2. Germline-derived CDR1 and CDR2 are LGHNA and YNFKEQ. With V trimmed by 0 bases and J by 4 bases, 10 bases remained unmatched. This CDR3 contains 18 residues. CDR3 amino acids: CASSQDEGTSGRGETQYF. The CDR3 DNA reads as TGTGCCAGCAGCCAAGATGAAGGAACTAGCGGGAGAGGAGAGACCCAGTACTTC.

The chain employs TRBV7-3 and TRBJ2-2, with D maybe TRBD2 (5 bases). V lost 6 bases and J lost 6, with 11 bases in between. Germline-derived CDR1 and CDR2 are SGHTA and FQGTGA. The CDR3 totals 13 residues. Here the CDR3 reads CASSRGGPGELFF. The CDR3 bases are TGTGCCAGCAGTCGAGGCGGGCCCGGGGAGCTGTTTTTT.

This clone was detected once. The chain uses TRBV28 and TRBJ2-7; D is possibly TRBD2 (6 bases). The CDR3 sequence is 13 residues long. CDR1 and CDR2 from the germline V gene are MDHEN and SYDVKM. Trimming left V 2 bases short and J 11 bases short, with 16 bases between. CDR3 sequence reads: CASSLGGPNVKYF. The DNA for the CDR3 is TGTGCCAGCAGTTTAGGAGGGCCCAATGTAAAGTACTTC.

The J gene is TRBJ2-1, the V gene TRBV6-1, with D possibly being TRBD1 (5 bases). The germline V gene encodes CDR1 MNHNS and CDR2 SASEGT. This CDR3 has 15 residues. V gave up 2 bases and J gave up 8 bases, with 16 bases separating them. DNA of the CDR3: TGTGCCAGCAGTGAACCACCGCAGGGTGGATATGAGCAGTTCTTC. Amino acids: CASSEPPQGGYEQFF.

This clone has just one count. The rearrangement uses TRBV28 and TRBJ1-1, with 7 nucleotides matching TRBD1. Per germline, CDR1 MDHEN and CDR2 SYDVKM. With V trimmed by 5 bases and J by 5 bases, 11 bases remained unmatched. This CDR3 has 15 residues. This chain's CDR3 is CASSAGGRGGTEAFF. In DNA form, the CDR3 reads TGTGCCAGCAGTGCAGGGGGAAGAGGAGGGACTGAAGCTTTCTTT.

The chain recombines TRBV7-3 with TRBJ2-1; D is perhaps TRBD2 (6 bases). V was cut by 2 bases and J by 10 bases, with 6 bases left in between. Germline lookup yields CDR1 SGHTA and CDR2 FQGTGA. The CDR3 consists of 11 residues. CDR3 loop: CASSLGGEQFF. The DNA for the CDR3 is TGTGCCAGCAGCTTAGGAGGGGAGCAGTTCTTC.

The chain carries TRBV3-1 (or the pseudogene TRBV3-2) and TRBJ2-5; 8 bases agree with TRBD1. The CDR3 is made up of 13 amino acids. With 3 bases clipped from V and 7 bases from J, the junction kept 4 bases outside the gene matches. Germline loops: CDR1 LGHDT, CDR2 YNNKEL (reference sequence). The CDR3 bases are TGTGCCAGCAGCCAGGCAGGGGGCAGGACCCAGTACTTC. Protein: CASSQAGGRTQYF.

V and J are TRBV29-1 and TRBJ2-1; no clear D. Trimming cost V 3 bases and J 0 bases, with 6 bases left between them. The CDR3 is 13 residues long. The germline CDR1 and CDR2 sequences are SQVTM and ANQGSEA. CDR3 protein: CSVDPLSYNEQFF. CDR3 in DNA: TGCAGCGTTGACCCCCTCTCCTACAATGAGCAGTTCTTC.